Shown below are 17 T cell receptor beta chains from a single sample sequenced in a study of T cell changes during pregnancy in multiple sclerosis. Using immunoSEQ multiplex PCR, the repertoire was profiled, and TCRdb retains in-frame clones only, with some absent. The profile shows under 110,000 clones, about 90% of them singletons. The sample here was peripheral blood, taken after pregnancy. The receptors come from a female donor with multiple sclerosis, enrolled in a pregnancy study.

V usage is TRBV11-2 and J usage is TRBJ2-3, with TRBD2 matching 9 bases. V dropped 4 bases and J dropped 6; count of bases not matched to a gene: 8. This CDR3 region has 15 residues. Germline V gives CDR1 SGHAT, CDR2 FQNNGV. The chain's CDR3 is CASSYRGGALDTQYF. As DNA, the CDR3 is TGTGCCAGCAGCTATCGCGGGGGGGCACTGGATACGCAGTATTTT. The full variable domain, in which reference TRBV11-2 and TRBJ2-3 provide the parts outside the CDR3, is EAGVAQSPRYKIIEKRQSVAFWCNPISGHATLYWYQQILGQGPKLLIQFQNNGVVDDSQLPKDRFSAERLKGVDSTLKIQPAKLEDSAVYLCASSYRGGALDTQYFGPGTRLTVL.

The chain links TRBV7-6 to TRBJ2-2, with D possibly being TRBD2 (5 bases). In germline, CDR1 is SGHVS, CDR2 FNYEAQ. The V end was cut by 5 bases, the J end by 6 bases, with 10 bases between. This CDR3 is built from 13 residues. The CDR3 here is CASSPRAAGELFF. DNA for the CDR3: TGTGCCAGCAGCCCACGAGCGGCCGGGGAGCTGTTTTTT.

The V and J genes are TRBV27 and TRBJ1-2; the match to TRBD1 covers 10 bases. Per germline, CDR1 MNHEY and CDR2 SMNVEV (reference sequence). The CDR3 spans 15 residues. Germline trimming cut 6 bases from V and 4 bases from J; bases unmatched to any gene: 8. CDR3: CASRSGTGVRYGYTF. The CDR3, as DNA: TGTGCCAGCAGATCCGGGACAGGGGTTCGCTATGGCTACACCTTC.

This clone was seen more than once but under ten times. This chain connects TRBV6-5 to TRBJ1-1; tentative D call: TRBD1 (6 bases). Germline V gene lookup returns CDR1 MNHEY and CDR2 SVGAGI. V was trimmed by 5 bases and J by 5 bases, leaving 12 bases between them. This CDR3 contains 13 residues. The CDR3 region has the DNA TGTGCCAGCAGTAAACAGGGCTGGACTGAAGCTTTCTTT. Its protein is CASSKQGWTEAFF.

This clone appeared once. The CDR3 sequence: CASSVGGQVDNTIYF. DNA of the CDR3: TGTGCCAGCAGCGTAGGGGGACAGGTTGACAACACCATATATTTT. This chain joins TRBV7-2 and TRBJ1-3; 8 bases line up with TRBD1. The CDR3 contains 15 residues. Trimming took 5 bases from V and 7 from J; bases not matched to a gene: 10. Germline-derived CDR1 and CDR2 are SGHTA and FQGNSA.

V gene TRBV19 combines with J gene TRBJ2-7, with D unclear. The germline V gene has CDR1 LNHDA and CDR2 SQIVND (reference sequence). The CDR3 is 13 amino acids. The V end lost 3 bases, the J end lost 5 bases, and 11 bases lay between the germline ends. In DNA form, the CDR3 reads TGTGCCAGTAGTATGGGCGAATTCCACGAGCAGTACTTC. Protein product: CASSMGEFHEQYF.

The rearrangement uses TRBV27 and TRBJ2-7, with 8 bases that match TRBD1. V dropped 2 bases and J dropped 1; count of bases not matched to a gene: 1. Germline V gene lookup returns CDR1 MNHEY and CDR2 SMNVEV (reference sequence). The CDR3 spans 14 residues. CDR3 sequence: CASSLQGASYEQYF. The CDR3 region has the DNA TGTGCCAGCAGTTTACAGGGGGCTTCCTACGAGCAGTACTTC.

J is TRBJ1-2 and V is TRBV6-1; 9 bases match TRBD1. V shed 6 bases, J shed 8 bases, and the junction held 7 bases outside the gene matches. From germline, CDR1 is MNHNS and CDR2 SASEGT. The CDR3 length is 13 residues. The CDR3 region has the DNA TGTGCCAGCAGCAGAGGGACAGGGATGGGCTACACCTTC. Translated, it gives CASSRGTGMGYTF.

The J gene is TRBJ2-7, the V gene TRBV19; the D gene is possibly TRBD1 (5 bases). CDR3 size: 15 residues. The ends were cut back, 5 bases at V and 6 bases at J, with 20 bases in the middle. Germline V lookup: CDR1 LNHDA, CDR2 SQIVND (reference sequence). The CDR3 loop reads CASSLSLIRAAEQYF. DNA for the CDR3: TGTGCCAGTAGTCTTAGTCTCATCAGGGCGGCCGAGCAGTACTTC.

This chain connects TRBV10-3 to TRBJ1-2; perhaps TRBD1 as D (5 bases). This CDR3 contains 13 residues. V was shortened by 9 bases and J by 4 bases, with 15 bases between the two germline ends. Germline assignment: CDR1 ENHRY and CDR2 SYGVKD. CDR3 nucleotide sequence: TGTGCCATGAGACGGGACTCTATCTATGGCTACACCTTC. Translating it yields CAMRRDSIYGYTF.

V and J are TRBV27 and TRBJ2-5, with 8 bases fitting TRBD2. The CDR3 spans 14 residues. Trimming cost V 5 bases and J 5 bases; bases outside gene matches: 7. Germline V lookup: CDR1 MNHEY, CDR2 SMNVEV (reference sequence). DNA of the CDR3: TGTGCCAGCAGTCCCCGGGGGGGGTGGGAGACCCAGTACTTC. Translated: CASSPRGGWETQYF.

The chain has TRBV5-4 and TRBJ2-3; D not resolved. Per germline, CDR1 SGHNT and CDR2 YYREEE (reference sequence). The CDR3 runs to 18 residues. Deletions cut 2 bases from V and 1 base from J, with 20 bases between. The CDR3 sequence is CASSFGGFASVGTDTQYF. As DNA, the CDR3 is TGTGCCAGCAGCTTTGGCGGTTTCGCGAGTGTTGGCACAGATACGCAGTATTTT.

The chain uses TRBV19 and TRBJ2-2, with no clear D. This CDR3 comprises 14 residues. Germline V gives CDR1 LNHDA, CDR2 SQIVND (reference sequence). The germline V and J ends were trimmed by 7 bases and 3 bases, with 12 bases remaining between them. The CDR3 DNA is TGTGCCAGTATAGAGAGAGGCTACACCGGGGAGCTGTTTTTT. It specifies CASIERGYTGELFF.

The rearrangement links TRBV6-1 to TRBJ1-1; D gene unclear. This CDR3 has 14 amino acids. CDR1 is MNHNS and CDR2 is SASEGT in the germline V gene. The V gene lost 4 bases and the J gene lost 3 bases, with 12 bases spanning the gap. The CDR3 DNA reads as TGTGCCAGCAGTGGTTCGGCAGCGGACACTGAAGCTTTCTTT. Its protein product is CASSGSAADTEAFF.

The chain combines TRBV6-1 with TRBJ2-3; the match to TRBD2 covers 7 bases. V trimming: 4 bases; J trimming: 1 base; junction bases outside the gene matches: 2. CDR1 is MNHNS and CDR2 is SASEGT in the germline V gene. The CDR3 is made up of 14 amino acids. CDR3 in DNA: TGTGCCAGCAGTGTTGCGGGGGGCACAGATACGCAGTATTTT. Amino acid sequence: CASSVAGGTDTQYF.

The rearrangement uses TRBV7-2 and TRBJ2-1, with a weak D call TRBD2 (6 bases). V lost 6 bases and J 4 bases, leaving 13 bases between the germline ends. The CDR3 spans 14 residues. Germline values: CDR1 SGHTA, CDR2 FQGNSA. The CDR3 reads CASRPGTPYNEQFF. CDR3 bases: TGTGCCAGCAGACCCGGGACTCCTTACAATGAGCAGTTCTTC. The entire variable domain, with the rest obtained from reference TRBV7-2 and TRBJ2-1, is as follows: GAGVSQSPSNKVTEKGKDVELRCDPISGHTALYWYRQSLGQGLEFLIYFQGNSAPDKSGLPSDRFSAERTGGSVSTLTIQRTQQEDSAVYLCASRPGTPYNEQFFGPGTRLTVL.

This chain uses TRBV30 with TRBJ2-6, with D perhaps TRBD1 (5 bases). The germline CDR1 and CDR2 sequences are GTSNPN and SVGIG (reference sequence). V shed 7 bases and J shed 0 bases, with 13 bases lying between them. This CDR3 is 15 amino acids long. The CDR3 here is CASTNQGSGANVLTF. The DNA of the CDR3 is TGTGCCTCGACGAACCAGGGCTCTGGGGCCAACGTCCTGACTTTC.